In its sample, the clone carrying this TCR beta chain was seen once. This sample includes further DNA sequences coding for the same CDR3. The data belong to a study of blood T cell repertoires in COVID-19. The table came from immunoSEQ multiplex PCR; TCRdb's copy has only in-frame clones and leaves some out. Found here are about 200,000 clones, roughly four fifths of them singletons; the top ten hold over 9.5%. The germline V gene has CDR1 LNHNV and CDR2 YYDKDF (reference sequence). The CDR3 extends over 15 amino acids. V shed 4 bases, J shed 10 bases, and the junction held 9 bases outside the gene matches.

This chain uses TRBV15 with TRBJ2-1; 11 positions agree with TRBD2. The sequenced material came from peripheral blood. The source of this sequence is a woman in her thirties or forties with acute or convalescent COVID-19. The CDR3 is CATSTSSGRAPEQFF. The CDR3 DNA reads as TGTGCCACCAGCACAAGTAGCGGGAGGGCTCCCGAGCAGTTCTTC. Full variable domain (missing parts from reference TRBV15 and TRBJ2-1): DAMVIQNPRYQVTQFGKPVTLSCSQTLNHNVMYWYQQKSSQAPKLLFHYYDKDFNNEADTPDNFQSRRPNTSFCFLDIRSPGLGDTAMYLCATSTSSGRAPEQFFGPGTRLTVL.